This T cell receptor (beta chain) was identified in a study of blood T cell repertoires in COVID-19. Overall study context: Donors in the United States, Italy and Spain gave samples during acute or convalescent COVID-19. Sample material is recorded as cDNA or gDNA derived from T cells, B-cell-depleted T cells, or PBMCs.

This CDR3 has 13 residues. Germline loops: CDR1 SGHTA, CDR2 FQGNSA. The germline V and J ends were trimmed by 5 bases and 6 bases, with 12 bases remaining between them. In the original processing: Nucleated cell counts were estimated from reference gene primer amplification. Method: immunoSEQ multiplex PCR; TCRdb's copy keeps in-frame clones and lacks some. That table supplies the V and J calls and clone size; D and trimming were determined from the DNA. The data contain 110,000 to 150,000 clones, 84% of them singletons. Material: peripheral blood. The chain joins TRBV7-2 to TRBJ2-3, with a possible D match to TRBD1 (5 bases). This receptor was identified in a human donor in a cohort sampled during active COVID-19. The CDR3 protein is CASSRLGPDTQYF. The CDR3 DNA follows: TGTGCCAGCAGCCGATTGGGGCCCGATACGCAGTATTTT.